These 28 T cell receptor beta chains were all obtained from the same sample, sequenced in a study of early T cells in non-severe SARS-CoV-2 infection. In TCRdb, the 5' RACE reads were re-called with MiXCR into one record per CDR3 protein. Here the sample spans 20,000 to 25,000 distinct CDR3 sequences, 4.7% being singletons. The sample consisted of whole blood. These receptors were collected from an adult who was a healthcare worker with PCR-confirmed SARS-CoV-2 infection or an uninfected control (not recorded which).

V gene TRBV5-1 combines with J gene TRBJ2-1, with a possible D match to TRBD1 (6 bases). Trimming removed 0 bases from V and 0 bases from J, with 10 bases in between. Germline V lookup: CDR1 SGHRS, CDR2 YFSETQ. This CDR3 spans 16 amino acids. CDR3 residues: CASSLGQASSYNEQFF. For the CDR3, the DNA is TGCGCCAGCAGCTTGGGACAGGCGAGCTCCTACAATGAGCAGTTCTTC.

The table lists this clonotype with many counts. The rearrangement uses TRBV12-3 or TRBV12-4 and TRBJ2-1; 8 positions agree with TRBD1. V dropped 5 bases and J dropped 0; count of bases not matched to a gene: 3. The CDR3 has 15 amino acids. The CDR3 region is CASSRTGGSYNEQFF. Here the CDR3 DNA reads TGTGCCAGCAGTCGTACAGGGGGCTCCTACAATGAGCAGTTCTTC.

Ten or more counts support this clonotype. DNA of the CDR3: TGTGCCAGCAGCCAAGATTGGGGGGTCTCTGGGGCCAACGTCCTGACTTTC. Amino acids: CASSQDWGVSGANVLTF. This chain joins TRBV3-1 and TRBJ2-6; TRBD2 might be the D (6 bases). CDR3 length: 17 amino acids. V lost 0 bases and J 0 bases, leaving 9 bases between the germline ends. Germline CDR1 is LGHDT and CDR2 is YNNKEL (reference sequence).

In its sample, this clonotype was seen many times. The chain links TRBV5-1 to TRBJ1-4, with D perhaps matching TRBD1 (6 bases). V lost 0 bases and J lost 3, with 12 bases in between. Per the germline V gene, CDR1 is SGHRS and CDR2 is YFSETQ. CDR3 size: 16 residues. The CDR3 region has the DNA TGCGCCAGCAGCTTGGTCACAGGGTTGTCTAATGAAAAACTGTTTTTT. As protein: CASSLVTGLSNEKLFF.

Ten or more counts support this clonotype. The CDR3 sequence: CAIGTGDSNQPQHF. CDR3 DNA sequence: TGTGCCATCGGGACAGGAGATAGCAATCAGCCCCAGCATTTT. The rearrangement joins TRBV10-3 to TRBJ1-5; 8 nucleotides align to TRBD1. CDR1 ENHRY and CDR2 SYGVKD come from the germline V gene. The CDR3 extends over 14 amino acids. Trimming at V came to 8 bases and at J to 0 bases, leaving 3 bases not matched to a gene.

CDR3 loop: CASRPQSNTEAFF. The CDR3 DNA is TGTGCCAGCAGGCCCCAATCGAACACTGAAGCTTTCTTT. The J gene is TRBJ1-1, the V gene TRBV7-9; D call uncertain. Germline V gene data show CDR1 as SEHNR and CDR2 as FQNEAQ (reference sequence). This CDR3 is 13 amino acids long. V was clipped by 6 bases and J by 1 base, with 9 bases between them. The full variable domain, rest sourced from reference TRBV7-9 and TRBJ1-1, is DTGVSQNPRHKITKRGQNVTFRCDPISEHNRLYWYRQTLGQGPEFLTYFQNEAQLEKSRLLSDRFSAERPKGSFSTLEIQRTEQGDSAMYLCASRPQSNTEAFFGQGTRLTVV.

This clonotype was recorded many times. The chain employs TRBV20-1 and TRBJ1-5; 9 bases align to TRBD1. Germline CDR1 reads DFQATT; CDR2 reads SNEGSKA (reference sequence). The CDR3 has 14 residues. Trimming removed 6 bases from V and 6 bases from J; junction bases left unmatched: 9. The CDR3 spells CSADWGQGSQPQHF. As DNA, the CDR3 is TGCAGTGCCGATTGGGGACAGGGCAGTCAGCCCCAGCATTTT.

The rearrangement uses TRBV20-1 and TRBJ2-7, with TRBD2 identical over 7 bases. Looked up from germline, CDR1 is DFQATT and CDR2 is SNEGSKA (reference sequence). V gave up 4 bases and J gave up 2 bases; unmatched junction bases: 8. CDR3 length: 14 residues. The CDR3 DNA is TGCAGTGCTACGTTGGCGGGGGAAGCCTACGAGCAGTACTTC. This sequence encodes CSATLAGEAYEQYF.

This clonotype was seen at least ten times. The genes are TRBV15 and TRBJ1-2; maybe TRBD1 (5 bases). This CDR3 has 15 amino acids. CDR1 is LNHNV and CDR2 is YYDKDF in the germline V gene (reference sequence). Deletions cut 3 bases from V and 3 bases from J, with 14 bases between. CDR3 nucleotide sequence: TGTGCCACCAGCAGGGGAGAACCGGGACACTATGGCTACACCTTC. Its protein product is CATSRGEPGHYGYTF.

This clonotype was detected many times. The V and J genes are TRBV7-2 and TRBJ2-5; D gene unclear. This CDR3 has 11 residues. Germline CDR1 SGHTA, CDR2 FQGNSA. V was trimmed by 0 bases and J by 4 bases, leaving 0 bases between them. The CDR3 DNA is TGTGCCAGCAGCTTAGCAGAGACCCAGTACTTC. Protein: CASSLAETQYF.

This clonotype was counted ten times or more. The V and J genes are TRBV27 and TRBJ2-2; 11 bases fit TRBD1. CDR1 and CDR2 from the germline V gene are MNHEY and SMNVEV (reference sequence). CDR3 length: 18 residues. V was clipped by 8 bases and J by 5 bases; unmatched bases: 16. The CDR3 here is CASREQDRGRDWTGELFF. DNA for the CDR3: TGTGCCAGCCGCGAACAGGACAGGGGGCGGGACTGGACCGGGGAGCTGTTTTTT.

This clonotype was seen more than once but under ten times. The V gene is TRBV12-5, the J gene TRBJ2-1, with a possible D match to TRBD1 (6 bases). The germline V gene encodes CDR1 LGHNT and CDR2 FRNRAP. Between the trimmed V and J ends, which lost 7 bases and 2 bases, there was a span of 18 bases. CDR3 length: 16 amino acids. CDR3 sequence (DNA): TGTGCTAGTGTTAACCTAGGGGGTCCTACCTACAATGAGCAGTTCTTC. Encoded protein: CASVNLGGPTYNEQFF.

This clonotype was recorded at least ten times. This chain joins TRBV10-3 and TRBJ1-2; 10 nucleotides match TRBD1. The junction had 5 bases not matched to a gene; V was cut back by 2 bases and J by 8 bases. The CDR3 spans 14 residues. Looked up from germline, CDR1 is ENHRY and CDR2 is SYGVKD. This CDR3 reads CAISEGRDRGGYTF. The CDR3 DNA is TGTGCCATCAGTGAGGGACGGGACAGGGGCGGCTACACCTTC.

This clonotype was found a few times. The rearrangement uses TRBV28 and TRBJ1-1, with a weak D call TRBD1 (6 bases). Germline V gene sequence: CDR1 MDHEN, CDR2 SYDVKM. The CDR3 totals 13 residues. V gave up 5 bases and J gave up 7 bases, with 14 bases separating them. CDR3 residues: CASSLRGRLEAFF. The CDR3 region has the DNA TGTGCCAGCAGTCTCAGGGGCCGGCTTGAAGCTTTCTTT.

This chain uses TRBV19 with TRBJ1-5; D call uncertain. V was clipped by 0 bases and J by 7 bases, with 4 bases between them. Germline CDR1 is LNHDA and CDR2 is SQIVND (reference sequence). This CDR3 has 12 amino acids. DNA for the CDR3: TGTGCCAGTAGTATAGAGGAACAGCCCCAGCATTTT. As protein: CASSIEEQPQHF. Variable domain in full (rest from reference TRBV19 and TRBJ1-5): DGGITQSPKYLFRKEGQNVTLSCEQNLNHDAMYWYRQDPGQGLRLIYYSQIVNDFQKGDIAEGYSVSREKKESFPLTVTSAQKNPTAFYLCASSIEEQPQHFGDGTRLSIL.

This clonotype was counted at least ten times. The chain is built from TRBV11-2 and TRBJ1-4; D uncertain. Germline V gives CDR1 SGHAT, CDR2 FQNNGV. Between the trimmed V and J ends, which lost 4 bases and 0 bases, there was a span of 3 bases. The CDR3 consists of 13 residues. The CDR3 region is CASSSATNEKLFF. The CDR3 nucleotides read TGTGCCAGCAGCTCCGCAACTAATGAAAAACTGTTTTTT.

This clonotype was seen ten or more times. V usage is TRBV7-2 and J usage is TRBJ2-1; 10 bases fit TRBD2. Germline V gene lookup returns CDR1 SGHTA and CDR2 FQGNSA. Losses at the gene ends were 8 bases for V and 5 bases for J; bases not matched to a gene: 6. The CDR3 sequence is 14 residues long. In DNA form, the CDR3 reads TGTGCCAGCGGCGCTAGCGGGGGAAACAATGAGCAGTTCTTC. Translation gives CASGASGGNNEQFF.

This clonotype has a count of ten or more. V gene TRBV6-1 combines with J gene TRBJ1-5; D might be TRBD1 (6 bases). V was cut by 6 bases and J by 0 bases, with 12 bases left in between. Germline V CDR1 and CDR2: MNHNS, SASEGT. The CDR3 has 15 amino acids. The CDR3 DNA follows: TGTGCCAGCAGCGACAGGTTGAATAGCAATCAGCCCCAGCATTTT. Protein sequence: CASSDRLNSNQPQHF.

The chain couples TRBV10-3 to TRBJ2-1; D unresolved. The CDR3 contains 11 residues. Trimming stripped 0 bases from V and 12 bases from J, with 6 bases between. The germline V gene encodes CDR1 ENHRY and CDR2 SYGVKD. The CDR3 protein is CAISESTGQFF. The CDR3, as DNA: TGTGCCATCAGTGAGTCGACGGGGCAGTTCTTC.

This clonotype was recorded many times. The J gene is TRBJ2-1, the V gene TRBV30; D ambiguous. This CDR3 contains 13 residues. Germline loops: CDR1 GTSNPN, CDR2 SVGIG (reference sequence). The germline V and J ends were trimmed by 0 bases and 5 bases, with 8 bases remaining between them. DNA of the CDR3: TGTGCCTGGAGTGTAGGCAGAAACAATGAGCAGTTCTTC. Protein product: CAWSVGRNNEQFF.

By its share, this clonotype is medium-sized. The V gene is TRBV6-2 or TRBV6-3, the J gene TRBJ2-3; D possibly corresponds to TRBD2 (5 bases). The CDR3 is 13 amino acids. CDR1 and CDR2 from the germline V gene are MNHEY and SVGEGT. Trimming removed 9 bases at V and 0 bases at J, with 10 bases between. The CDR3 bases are TGTGCCAGTTCGCCGGGAAGCACAGATACGCAGTATTTT. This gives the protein CASSPGSTDTQYF.

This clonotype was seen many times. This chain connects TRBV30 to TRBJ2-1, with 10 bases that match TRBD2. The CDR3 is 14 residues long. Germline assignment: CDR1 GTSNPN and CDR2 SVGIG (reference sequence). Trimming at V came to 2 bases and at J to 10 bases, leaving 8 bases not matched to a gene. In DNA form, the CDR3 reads TGTGCCTGGAGTACTAGCGGGGTCCCTGGGGAGCAGTTCTTC. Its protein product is CAWSTSGVPGEQFF.

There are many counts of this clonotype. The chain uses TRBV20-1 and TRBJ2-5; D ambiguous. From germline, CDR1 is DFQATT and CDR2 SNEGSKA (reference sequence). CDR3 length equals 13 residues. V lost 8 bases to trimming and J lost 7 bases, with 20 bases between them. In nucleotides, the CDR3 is TGCAGTACCCCCCCCACACCGGGCGGGACCCAGTACTTC. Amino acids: CSTPPTPGGTQYF.

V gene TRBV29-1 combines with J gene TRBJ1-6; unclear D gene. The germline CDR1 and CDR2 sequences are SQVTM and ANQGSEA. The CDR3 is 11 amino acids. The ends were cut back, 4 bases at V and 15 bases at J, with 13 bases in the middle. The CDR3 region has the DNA TGCAGCGTTGGGTCTCGAGGACTCCTCCACTTT. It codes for CSVGSRGLLHF. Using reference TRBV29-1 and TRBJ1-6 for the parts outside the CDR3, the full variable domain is SAVISQKPSRDICQRGTSLTIQCQVDSQVTMMFWYRQQPGQSLTLIATANQGSEATYESGFVIDKFPISRPNLTFSTLTVSNMSPEDSSIYLCSVGSRGLLHFGNGTRLTVT.

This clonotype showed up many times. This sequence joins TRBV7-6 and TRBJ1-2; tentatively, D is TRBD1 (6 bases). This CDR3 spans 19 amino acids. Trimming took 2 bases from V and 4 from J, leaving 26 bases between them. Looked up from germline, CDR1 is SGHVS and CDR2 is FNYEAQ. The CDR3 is CASSLTSLGQLMPPYGYTF. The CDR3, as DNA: TGTGCCAGCAGCTTAACGTCCCTCGGACAGTTGATGCCCCCCTATGGCTACACCTTC.

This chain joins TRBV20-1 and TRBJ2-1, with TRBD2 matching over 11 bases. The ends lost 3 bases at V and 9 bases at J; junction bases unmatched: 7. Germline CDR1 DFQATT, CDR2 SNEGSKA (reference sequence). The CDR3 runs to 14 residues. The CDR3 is CSASPGLAAPEQFF. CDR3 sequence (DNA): TGCAGTGCTAGTCCGGGACTAGCGGCCCCTGAGCAGTTCTTC.

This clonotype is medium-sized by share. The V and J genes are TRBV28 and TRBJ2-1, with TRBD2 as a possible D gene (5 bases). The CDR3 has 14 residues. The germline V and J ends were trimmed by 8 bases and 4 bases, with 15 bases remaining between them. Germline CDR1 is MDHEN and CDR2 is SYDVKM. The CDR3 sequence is CASLLSGWYNEQFF. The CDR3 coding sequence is TGTGCCAGCCTCCTCTCGGGGTGGTACAATGAGCAGTTCTTC.

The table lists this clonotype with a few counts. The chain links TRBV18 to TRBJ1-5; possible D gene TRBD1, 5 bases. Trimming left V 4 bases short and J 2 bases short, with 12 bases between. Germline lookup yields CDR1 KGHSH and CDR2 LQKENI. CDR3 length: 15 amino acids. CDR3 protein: CASSLTDTGNQPQHF. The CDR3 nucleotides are TGTGCCAGCTCACTGACGGACACGGGCAATCAGCCCCAGCATTTT.